These T cell receptor beta chains were read from a single sample in a study of blood T cell repertoires in COVID-19. TCRdb keeps only in-frame clones here, not all; method: immunoSEQ multiplex PCR. The sample contains 450,000 to 500,000 clones, over 75% of which appear only once. The sequencing sample was made of peripheral blood. These receptor sequences come from a human donor in a cohort sampled during active COVID-19. Each CDR3 is given with its conserved first and last residue. The D gene is left open where the match is weak. Expanded clones get a size class; other rows say once, few or many, or leave the size out.

>NA|TRBD1|TRBJ2-2|TRBV5-4
CASSPEGTGNGELFF
TGTGCCAGCAGCCCGGAGGGGACAGGGAACGGGGAGCTGTTTTTT
>NA|NA|TRBJ2-3|TRBV6-5
CASSPPAAGTDTQYF
TGTGCCAGCAGTCCCCCGGCCGCCGGGACAGATACGCAGTATTTT
>NA|TRBD2|TRBJ2-3|TRBV9
CASSVDLAGGLNTQYF
TGTGCCAGCAGCGTAGATCTAGCGGGAGGACTAAATACGCAGTATTTT
>few|NA|TRBJ2-7|TRBV10-3
CAIRPDRSLRGEQYF
TGTGCCATCAGGCCCGACAGGTCCCTTCGAGGCGAGCAGTACTTC
>NA|TRBD2|TRBJ2-5|TRBV19
CASGGGLAGIEETQYF
TGTGCCAGCGGGGGAGGACTAGCGGGGATAGAAGAGACCCAGTACTTC
>NA|NA|TRBJ2-7|TRBV7-9
CASSPGAYEQYF
TGTGCCAGCAGCCCGGGTGCCTACGAGCAGTACTTC
>few|TRBD2|TRBJ2-1|TRBV27
CASSLGLGVNEQFF
TGTGCCAGCAGTTTGGGACTAGGAGTTAATGAGCAGTTCTTC
>NA|TRBD2|TRBJ2-5|TRBV7-3
CASSLTRGETQYF
TGTGCCAGCAGCTTAACGCGGGGGGAGACCCAGTACTTC
>NA|TRBD1|TRBJ2-7|TRBV4-1
CASSQPGQGSYEQYF
TGCGCCAGCAGCCAACCGGGACAGGGCAGCTACGAGCAGTACTTC
>NA|NA|TRBJ1-6|TRBV9
CASSVAGGPLHF
TGTGCCAGCAGCGTCGCCGGGGGACCCCTCCACTTT
>NA|NA|TRBJ2-5|TRBV19
CASSPRPRGETQYF
TGTGCCAGTAGTCCACGACCCCGGGGGGAGACCCAGTACTTC
>NA|TRBD1|TRBJ2-7|TRBV30
CAWSARGLSSYEQYF
TGTGCCTGGAGTGCGAGGGGGCTTAGCTCCTACGAGCAGTACTTC
>NA|NA|TRBJ1-3|TRBV10-3
CAISPGRGSSGNTIYF
TGTGCCATCAGTCCGGGCCGGGGTTCCTCTGGAAACACCATATATTTT
>NA|NA|TRBJ1-2|TRBV5-6
CASSPSAGRVDGYTF
TGTGCCAGCAGCCCCTCGGCCGGCAGGGTGGATGGCTACACCTTC
>NA|NA|TRBJ2-1|TRBV7-9
CASSPSSSYNEQFF
TGTGCCAGCAGCCCCTCGTCCTCCTACAATGAGCAGTTCTTC
>NA|TRBD2|TRBJ2-2|TRBV19
CASSNGLAGSNTGELFF
TGTGCCAGTAGTAATGGACTAGCGGGATCGAACACCGGGGAGCTGTTTTTT
>once|NA|TRBJ1-6|TRBV6-1
CASSESTGSNYNSPLHF
TGTGCCAGCAGTGAATCTACAGGGAGCAACTATAATTCACCCCTCCACTTT
>NA|NA|TRBJ2-2|TRBV7-9
CASSFTGRGTGELFF
TGTGCCAGCAGCTTTACGGGTAGGGGCACCGGGGAGCTGTTTTTT
>NA|TRBD1|TRBJ2-1|TRBV9
CASSVGHRGLDNEQFF
TGTGCCAGCAGCGTAGGACACAGGGGGCTTGACAATGAGCAGTTCTTC
>NA|TRBD2|TRBJ2-1|TRBV4-2
CASSQALAIYEQFF
TGTGCCAGCAGCCAGGCACTAGCGATCTATGAGCAGTTCTTC
>NA|NA|TRBJ2-3|TRBV5-1
CASSFRGSGTDTQYF
TGCGCCAGCAGCTTTCGGGGGAGTGGCACAGATACGCAGTATTTT
>NA|NA|TRBJ2-1|TRBV21-1
CASRTSGTENEQFF
TGTGCCAGCAGGACTAGCGGGACCGAAAATGAGCAGTTCTTC
>NA|NA|TRBJ2-5|TRBV2
CASSEGWSVETQYF
TGTGCCAGCAGTGAAGGATGGTCGGTGGAGACCCAGTACTTC
>NA|NA|TRBJ1-5|TRBV2
CASETGDSNQPQHF
TGTGCCAGCGAAACCGGAGATAGCAATCAGCCCCAGCATTTT
>NA|TRBD2|TRBJ2-3|TRBV9
CASSVAIRASGTTDTQYF
TGTGCCAGCAGCGTAGCGATAAGGGCTAGCGGGACGACAGATACGCAGTATTTT
>NA|TRBD2|TRBJ2-5|TRBV9
CASSIAGGQETQYF
TGTGCCAGCAGCATTGCGGGGGGTCAAGAGACCCAGTACTTC
>NA|TRBD1|TRBJ1-1|TRBV7-3
CASSLDRGPTEAFF
TGTGCCAGCAGCTTAGACAGGGGGCCCACTGAAGCTTTCTTT
>NA|NA|TRBJ1-4|TRBV4-2
CASSQGTSNEKLFF
TGTGCCAGCAGCCAAGGAACCAGTAATGAAAAACTGTTTTTT
>NA|TRBD1|TRBJ1-2|TRBV12-5
CASGRTGNYGYTF
TGTGCTAGTGGCCGGACAGGAAACTATGGCTACACCTTC
>NA|TRBD2|TRBJ2-7|TRBV30
CAWSVGGTREQYF
TGTGCCTGGAGTGTAGGAGGGACTAGGGAGCAGTACTTC
>NA|TRBD2|TRBJ2-3|TRBV4-3
CASSQDLRLAGVMHTQYF
TGCGCCAGCAGCCAAGATCTTCGACTAGCGGGTGTTATGCATACGCAGTATTTT
>NA|NA|TRBJ2-3|TRBV10-3
CAISTTREGTDTQYF
TGTGCCATCAGTACAACTAGGGAGGGCACAGATACGCAGTATTTT
>NA|NA|TRBJ2-5|TRBV2
CASIPGQGLETQYF
TGTGCCAGCATCCCCGGGCAGGGTTTAGAGACCCAGTACTTC
>NA|TRBD1|TRBJ1-4|TRBV7-9
CASSLATGTTNEKLFF
TGTGCCAGCAGCTTAGCGACAGGGACTACTAATGAAAAACTGTTTTTT
>NA|TRBD2|TRBJ2-1|TRBV5-1
CASSLTGGPFNEQFF
TGCGCCAGCAGCTTGACGGGAGGGCCATTCAATGAGCAGTTCTTC
>NA|NA|TRBJ2-1|TRBV3-1/TRBV3-2
CASSQDRAPLGGVYNEQFF
TGTGCCAGCAGCCAAGATAGGGCCCCTCTTGGCGGGGTATACAATGAGCAGTTCTTC
>NA|NA|TRBJ1-1|TRBV6-5
CASSPTRGNGEAFF
TGTGCCAGCAGTCCCACTAGGGGGAACGGGGAAGCTTTCTTT
>NA|TRBD2|TRBJ2-1|TRBV19
CASSMASGSLPFYNEQFF
TGTGCCAGTAGTATGGCTAGCGGAAGCCTGCCATTCTACAATGAGCAGTTCTTC
>NA|TRBD2|TRBJ2-5|TRBV27
CASSQLSGRRRETQYF
TGTGCCAGCAGTCAACTTAGCGGGAGGAGGAGGGAGACCCAGTACTTC
>NA|TRBD1|TRBJ1-1|TRBV28
CASSPGWGQGSMNTEAFF
TGTGCCAGCAGTCCAGGCTGGGGACAGGGGAGCATGAACACTGAAGCTTTCTTT
>NA|TRBD2|TRBJ2-7|TRBV5-1
CASSLGLAGSYYEQYF
TGCGCCAGCAGCTTGGGACTAGCGGGGTCTTACTACGAGCAGTACTTC
>NA|NA|TRBJ1-3|TRBV6-5
CASMTGSRGNTIYF
TGTGCCAGCATGACGGGGTCAAGAGGAAACACCATATATTTT
>NA|NA|TRBJ1-4|TRBV10-3
CAISDREKLFF
TGTGCCATCAGCGACAGGGAAAAACTGTTTTTT
>NA|TRBD1|TRBJ1-1|TRBV7-3
CASSLNRGLTEAFF
TGTGCCAGCAGCTTGAACAGGGGCCTCACTGAAGCTTTCTTT
>many|NA|TRBJ2-2|TRBV7-8
CASSLAGANTGELFF
TGTGCCAGCAGCTTAGCAGGGGCGAACACCGGGGAGCTGTTTTTT